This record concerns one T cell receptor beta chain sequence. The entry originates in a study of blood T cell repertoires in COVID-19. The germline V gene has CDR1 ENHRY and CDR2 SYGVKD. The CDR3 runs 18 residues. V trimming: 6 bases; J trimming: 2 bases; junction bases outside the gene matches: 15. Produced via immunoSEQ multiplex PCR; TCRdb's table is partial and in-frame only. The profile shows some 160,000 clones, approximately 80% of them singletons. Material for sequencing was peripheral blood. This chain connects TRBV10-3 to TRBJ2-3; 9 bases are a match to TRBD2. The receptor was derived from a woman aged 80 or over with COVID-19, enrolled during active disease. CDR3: CAISGGGGGRADTDTQYF. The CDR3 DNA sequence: TGTGCCATCAGCGGGGGAGGTGGCGGGAGGGCCGACACAGATACGCAGTATTTT.